This TCR beta chain was captured in a study of control samples from healthy donors and cancer patients. The CDR3 totals 14 residues. V was shortened by 1 base and J by 5 bases, with 11 bases between the two germline ends. The germline CDR1 and CDR2 sequences are SGHAT and FQNNGV. Generated by immunoSEQ multiplex PCR, the TCRdb table keeps only in-frame clones and is missing some. The sample gives approximately 86,000 clones, around 86% of which show up once; around 21% is in the top ten. This clone has only one observation. Sequencing was performed on blood. The V and J genes are TRBV11-2 and TRBJ1-1, with D possibly TRBD1 on 5 matching bases. The source of this sequence is a man in his thirties or forties in good health. CDR3 sequence: CASSLGDRLTEAFF. CDR3 nucleotides: TGTGCCAGCAGCTTAGGGGACCGGTTGACTGAAGCTTTCTTT.